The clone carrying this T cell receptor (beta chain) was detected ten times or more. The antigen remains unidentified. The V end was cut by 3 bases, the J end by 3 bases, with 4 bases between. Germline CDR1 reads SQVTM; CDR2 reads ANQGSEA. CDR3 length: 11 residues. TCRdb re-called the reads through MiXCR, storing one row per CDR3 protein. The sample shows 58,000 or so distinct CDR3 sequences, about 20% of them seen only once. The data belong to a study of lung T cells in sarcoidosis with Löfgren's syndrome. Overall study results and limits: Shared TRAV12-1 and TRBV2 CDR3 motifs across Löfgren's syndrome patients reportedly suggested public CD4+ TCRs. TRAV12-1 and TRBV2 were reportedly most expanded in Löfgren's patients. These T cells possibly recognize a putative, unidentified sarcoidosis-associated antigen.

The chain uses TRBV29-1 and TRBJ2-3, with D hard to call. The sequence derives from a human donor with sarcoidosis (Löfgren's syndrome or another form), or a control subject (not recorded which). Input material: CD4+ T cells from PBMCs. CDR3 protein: CSVDVTDTQYF. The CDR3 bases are TGCAGCGTTGATGTTACAGATACGCAGTATTTT.